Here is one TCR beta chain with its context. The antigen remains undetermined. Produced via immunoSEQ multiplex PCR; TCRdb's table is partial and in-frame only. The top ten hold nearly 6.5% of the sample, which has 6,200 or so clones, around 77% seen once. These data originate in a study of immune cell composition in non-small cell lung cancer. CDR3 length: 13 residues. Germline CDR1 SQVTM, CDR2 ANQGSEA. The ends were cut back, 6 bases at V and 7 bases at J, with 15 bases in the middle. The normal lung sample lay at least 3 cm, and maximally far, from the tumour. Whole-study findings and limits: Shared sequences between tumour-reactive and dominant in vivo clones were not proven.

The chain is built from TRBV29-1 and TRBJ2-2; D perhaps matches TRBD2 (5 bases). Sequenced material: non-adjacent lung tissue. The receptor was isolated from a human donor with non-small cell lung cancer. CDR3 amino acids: CSVQTASIGELFF. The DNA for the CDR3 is TGCAGCGTGCAAACGGCTAGCATCGGGGAGCTGTTTTTT.